This TCR beta chain was captured by sequencing in a study of blood T cell repertoires in COVID-19 (TCRdb year 2020). About the investigation overall: Samples covering the acute and convalescent phases of COVID-19 were provided by collaborators in the United States, Italy and Spain. Sample metadata almost always included a de-identified subject ID, COVID-19 status, age in years and sex. The material from the prospective study consisted of cDNA or gDNA derived from T cells, B-cell-depleted T cells, or PBMCs. Subjects who had been exposed to COVID-19, were actively infected with it, or had recovered from it provided the deeply sampled blood TCRbeta repertoires that made up the dataset. Where HLA class I and class II types were available, the types were taken from metadata supplied by the sample provider, not from assay-based typing. The repertoires were released in a freely available public database intended as a resource for research on the immune response to SARS-CoV-2. The samples were drawn from the first 160 participants of the ongoing ImmuneRACE study and from 950 to 1,500 subjects provided by 6 global collaborators.

Remarks on this clone: Its recognized antigen is unknown. Base qualities are not provided; no much larger clone lies one nucleotide away.

Findings and caveats that apply to the study as a whole: Clinical and demographic metadata were provided uncurated, with the amount varying by source and participant.

V trim: 5 bases; J trim: 6 bases; unmatched bases: 7. The CDR1 and CDR2 encoded by the germline V gene are SGHTA and FQGTGA. The CDR3, from cysteine to phenylalanine, totals 15 residues. Only the CDR3 part of the read is kept: 45 bases, read in frame from the first base. The immunoSEQ Assay, a bias-controlled multiplex PCR, was used to amplify TCRbeta CDR3 regions from genomic DNA. From the authors' description of their analysis: Within the assay, amplification of reference gene primers was used to estimate how many nucleated cells each sample contained. To quantify the absolute abundance of each unique TCRbeta CDR3 rearrangement, sequence reads were collapsed and filtered. For each sample, productive Simpson clonality was calculated as the square root of Simpson's diversity index across productive rearrangements. Held by TCRdb, this immuneACCESS table contains in-frame sequences only and omits some clones. Under half of the omission traces to an unresolved V gene where checked; the cause of the rest is unknown. V, J and clone size reflect that table, while D and trimming were determined from the DNA. This sample has 150,000 to 190,000 clones in its table, and more than 80% of those were observed once. The ten most abundant clones make up over 12% of the sample.

Each collaborating institution followed its own protocols to collect whole blood in K2EDTA tubes. For TCRbeta analysis, collaborator samples were shipped as frozen whole blood, as isolated PBMCs, or as DNA extracted from either sample type. The TCR originated in a woman between 35 and 50 years old with acute or convalescent COVID-19. The sequence joins TRBV7-3 to TRBJ2-2, with TRBD1 matching 9 junction bases. Sequencing used peripheral blood. The DNA sequence follows: TGTGCCAGCAGCCCAAGGGACAGGGTCTCCGGGGAGCTGTTTTTT. It translates as CASSPRDRVSGELFF.